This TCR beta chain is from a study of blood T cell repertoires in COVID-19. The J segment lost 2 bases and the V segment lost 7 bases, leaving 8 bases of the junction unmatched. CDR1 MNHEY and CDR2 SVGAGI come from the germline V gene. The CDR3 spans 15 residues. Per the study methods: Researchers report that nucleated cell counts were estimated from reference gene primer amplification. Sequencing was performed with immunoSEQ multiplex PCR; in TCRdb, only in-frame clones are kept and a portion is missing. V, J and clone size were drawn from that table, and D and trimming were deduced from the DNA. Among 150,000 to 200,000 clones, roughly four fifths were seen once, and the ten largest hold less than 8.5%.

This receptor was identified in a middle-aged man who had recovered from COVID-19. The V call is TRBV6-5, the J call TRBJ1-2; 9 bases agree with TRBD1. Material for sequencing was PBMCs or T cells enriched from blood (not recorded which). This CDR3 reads CASNSLGQGNYGYTF. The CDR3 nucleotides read TGTGCCAGCAACTCCCTCGGACAGGGGAACTATGGCTACACCTTC.